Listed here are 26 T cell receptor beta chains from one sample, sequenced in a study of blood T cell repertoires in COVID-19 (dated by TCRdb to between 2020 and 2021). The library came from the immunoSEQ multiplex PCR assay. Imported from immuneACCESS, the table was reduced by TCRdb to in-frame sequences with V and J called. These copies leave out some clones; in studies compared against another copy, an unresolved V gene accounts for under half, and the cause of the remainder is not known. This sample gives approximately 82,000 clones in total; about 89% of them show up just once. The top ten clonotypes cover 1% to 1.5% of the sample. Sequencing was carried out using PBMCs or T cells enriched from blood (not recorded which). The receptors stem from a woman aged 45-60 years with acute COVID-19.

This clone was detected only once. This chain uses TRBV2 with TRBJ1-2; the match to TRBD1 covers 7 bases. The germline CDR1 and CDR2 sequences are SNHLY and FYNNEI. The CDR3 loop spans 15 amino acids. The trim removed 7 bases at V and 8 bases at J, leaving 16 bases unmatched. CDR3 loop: CASNPNPTGDGGYTF. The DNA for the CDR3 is TGTGCCAGCAATCCGAATCCTACAGGGGACGGGGGCTACACCTTC.

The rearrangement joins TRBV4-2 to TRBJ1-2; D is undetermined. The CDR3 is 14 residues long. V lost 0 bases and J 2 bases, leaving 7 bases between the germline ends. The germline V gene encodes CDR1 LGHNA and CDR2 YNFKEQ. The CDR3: CASSQDSENYGYTF. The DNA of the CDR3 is TGTGCCAGCAGCCAAGATTCAGAAAACTATGGCTACACCTTC.

CDR3 coding DNA: TGTGCCAGCAGCTTGCAGGCCAATCAGCCCCAGCATTTT. It is translated as CASSLQANQPQHF. The gene calls are TRBV5-6 and TRBJ1-5; D is ambiguous. The V gene's germline CDR1 is SGHDT and CDR2 YYEEEE. V dropped 1 base and J dropped 3 bases, with 5 bases sitting between them. This CDR3 comprises 13 residues.

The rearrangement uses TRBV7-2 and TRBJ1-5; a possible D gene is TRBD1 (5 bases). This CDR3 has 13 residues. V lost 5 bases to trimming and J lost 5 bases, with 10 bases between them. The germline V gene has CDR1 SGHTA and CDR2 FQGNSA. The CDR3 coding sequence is TGTGCCAGCAGCCGACAGCTCCATCAGCCCCAGCATTTT. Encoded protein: CASSRQLHQPQHF. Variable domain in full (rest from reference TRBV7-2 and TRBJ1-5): GAGVSQSPSNKVTEKGKDVELRCDPISGHTALYWYRQSLGQGLEFLIYFQGNSAPDKSGLPSDRFSAERTGGSVSTLTIQRTQQEDSAVYLCASSRQLHQPQHFGDGTRLSIL.

The DNA of the CDR3 is TGCGCCAGCAGCCTCCCCGGTGGGCGGGAGAGGTCCTACAATGAGCAGTTCTTC. Encoded protein: CASSLPGGRERSYNEQFF. The gene calls are TRBV5-1 and TRBJ2-1, with 7 bases that match TRBD2. Germline CDR1 SGHRS, CDR2 YFSETQ. The J segment lost 1 base and the V segment lost 4 bases, leaving 14 bases of the junction unmatched. The CDR3 runs to 18 residues.

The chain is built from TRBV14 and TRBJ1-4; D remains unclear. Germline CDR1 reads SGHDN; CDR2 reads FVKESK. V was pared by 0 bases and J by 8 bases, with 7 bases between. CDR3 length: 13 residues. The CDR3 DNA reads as TGTGCCAGCAGCCAAGAAGCGGGCGAAAAACTGTTTTTT. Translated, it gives CASSQEAGEKLFF.

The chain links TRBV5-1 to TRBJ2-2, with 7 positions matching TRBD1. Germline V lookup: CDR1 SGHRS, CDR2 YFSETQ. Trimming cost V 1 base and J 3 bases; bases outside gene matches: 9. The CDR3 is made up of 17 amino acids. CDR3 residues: CASSLKRQGTYTGELFF. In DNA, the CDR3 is TGCGCCAGCAGCTTGAAGAGACAGGGTACTTACACCGGGGAGCTGTTTTTT.

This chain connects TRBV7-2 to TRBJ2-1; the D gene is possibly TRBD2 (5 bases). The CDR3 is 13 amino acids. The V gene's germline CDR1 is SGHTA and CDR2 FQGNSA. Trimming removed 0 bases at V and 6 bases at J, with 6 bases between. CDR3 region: CASSLAGINEQFF. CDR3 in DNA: TGTGCCAGCAGCTTAGCCGGGATCAATGAGCAGTTCTTC.

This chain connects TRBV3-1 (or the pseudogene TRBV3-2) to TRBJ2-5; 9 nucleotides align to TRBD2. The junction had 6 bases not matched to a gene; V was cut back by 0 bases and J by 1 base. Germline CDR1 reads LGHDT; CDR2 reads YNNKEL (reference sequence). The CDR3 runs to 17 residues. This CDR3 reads CASSQEGSGRPQETQYF. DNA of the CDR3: TGTGCCAGCAGCCAAGAGGGTAGCGGGAGACCCCAAGAGACCCAGTACTTC.

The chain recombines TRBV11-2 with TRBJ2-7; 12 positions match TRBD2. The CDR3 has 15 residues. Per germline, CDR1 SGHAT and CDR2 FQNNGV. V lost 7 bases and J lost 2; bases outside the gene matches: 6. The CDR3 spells CASTILAGGPYEQYF. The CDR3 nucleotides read TGTGCCAGCACCATTCTAGCGGGAGGGCCCTACGAGCAGTACTTC.

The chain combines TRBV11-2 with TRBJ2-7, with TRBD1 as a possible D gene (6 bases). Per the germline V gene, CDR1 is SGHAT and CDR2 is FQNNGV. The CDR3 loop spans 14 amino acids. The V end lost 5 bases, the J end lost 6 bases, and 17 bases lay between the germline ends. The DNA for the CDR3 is TGTGCCAGCAGCCAGCACCTCCAGGGGCCCGAGCAGTACTTC. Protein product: CASSQHLQGPEQYF.

This CDR3 is CASSLTGVGAHGYTF. The CDR3, as DNA: TGTGCCAGCAGCTTAACTGGAGTGGGGGCGCATGGCTACACCTTC. The chain has TRBV7-9 and TRBJ1-2; D is possibly TRBD1 (6 bases). The CDR3 runs 15 residues. V was cut by 2 bases and J by 6 bases, with 16 bases left in between. The V gene's germline CDR1 is SEHNR and CDR2 FQNEAQ (reference sequence). The entire variable domain, with the rest obtained from reference TRBV7-9 and TRBJ1-2, is as follows: DTGVSQNPRHKITKRGQNVTFRCDPISEHNRLYWYRQTLGQGPEFLTYFQNEAQLEKSRLLSDRFSAERPKGSFSTLEIQRTEQGDSAMYLCASSLTGVGAHGYTFGSGTRLTVV.

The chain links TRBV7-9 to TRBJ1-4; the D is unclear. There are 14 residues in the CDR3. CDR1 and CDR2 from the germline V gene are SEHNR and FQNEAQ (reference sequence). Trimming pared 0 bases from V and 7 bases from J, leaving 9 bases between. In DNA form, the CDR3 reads TGTGCCAGCAGCTTAGCGAGGGCGGGTGAAAAACTGTTTTTT. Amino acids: CASSLARAGEKLFF.

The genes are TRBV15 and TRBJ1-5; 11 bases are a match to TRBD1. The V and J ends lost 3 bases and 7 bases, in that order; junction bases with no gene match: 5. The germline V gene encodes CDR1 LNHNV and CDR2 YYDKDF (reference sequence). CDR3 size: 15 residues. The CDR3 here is CATSSLGQGGQPQHF. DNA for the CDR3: TGTGCCACCAGCAGTCTGGGACAGGGGGGGCAGCCCCAGCATTTT.

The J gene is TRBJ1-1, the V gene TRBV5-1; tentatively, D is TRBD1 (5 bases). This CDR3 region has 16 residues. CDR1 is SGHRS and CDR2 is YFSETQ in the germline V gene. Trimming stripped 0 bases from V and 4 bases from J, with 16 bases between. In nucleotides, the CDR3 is TGCGCCAGCAGCTTGGATCCAGGGAAGGTAGGCACTGAAGCTTTCTTT. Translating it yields CASSLDPGKVGTEAFF.

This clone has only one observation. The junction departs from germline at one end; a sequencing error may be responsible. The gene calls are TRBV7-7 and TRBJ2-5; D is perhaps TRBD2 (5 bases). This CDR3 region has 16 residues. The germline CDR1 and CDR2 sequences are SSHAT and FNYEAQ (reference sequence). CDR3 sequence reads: CASSLSRVGGQETQYF. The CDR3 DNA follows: TGTGCTAGCAGCTTATCGCGGGTCGGCGGGCAAGAGACCCAGTACTTC.

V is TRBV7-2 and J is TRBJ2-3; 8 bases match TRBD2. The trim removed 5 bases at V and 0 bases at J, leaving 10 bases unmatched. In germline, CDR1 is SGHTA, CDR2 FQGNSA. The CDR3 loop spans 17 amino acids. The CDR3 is CASSLRTVAGSTDTQYF. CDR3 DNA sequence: TGTGCCAGCAGCCTACGGACCGTAGCGGGAAGCACAGATACGCAGTATTTT. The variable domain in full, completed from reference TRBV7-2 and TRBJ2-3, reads GAGVSQSPSNKVTEKGKDVELRCDPISGHTALYWYRQSLGQGLEFLIYFQGNSAPDKSGLPSDRFSAERTGGSVSTLTIQRTQQEDSAVYLCASSLRTVAGSTDTQYFGPGTRLTVL.

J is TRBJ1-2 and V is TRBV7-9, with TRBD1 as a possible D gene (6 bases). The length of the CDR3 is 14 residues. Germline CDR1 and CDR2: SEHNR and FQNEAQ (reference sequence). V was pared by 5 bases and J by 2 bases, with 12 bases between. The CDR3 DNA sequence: TGTGCCAGCAGCGCCCCGGACAGAAACTATGGCTACACCTTC. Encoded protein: CASSAPDRNYGYTF.

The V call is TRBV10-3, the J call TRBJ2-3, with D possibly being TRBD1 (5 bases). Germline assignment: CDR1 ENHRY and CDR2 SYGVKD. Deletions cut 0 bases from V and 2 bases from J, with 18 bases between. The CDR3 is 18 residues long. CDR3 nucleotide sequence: TGTGCCATCAGTGAGTCCGGGCCTTCCAAAGGGGTCACAGATACGCAGTATTTT. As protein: CAISESGPSKGVTDTQYF.

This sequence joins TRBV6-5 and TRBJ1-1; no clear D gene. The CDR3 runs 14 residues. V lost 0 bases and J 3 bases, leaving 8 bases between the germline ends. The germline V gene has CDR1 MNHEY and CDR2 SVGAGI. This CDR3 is CASSYSMRYTEAFF. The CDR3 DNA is TGTGCCAGCAGTTACTCGATGAGGTACACTGAAGCTTTCTTT.

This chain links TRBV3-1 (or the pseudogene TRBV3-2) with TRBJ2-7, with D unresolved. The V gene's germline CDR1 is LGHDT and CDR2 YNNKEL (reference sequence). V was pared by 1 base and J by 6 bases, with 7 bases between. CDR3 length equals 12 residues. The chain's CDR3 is CASSQGAAEQYF. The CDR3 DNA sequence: TGTGCCAGCAGCCAAGGGGCTGCCGAGCAGTACTTC.

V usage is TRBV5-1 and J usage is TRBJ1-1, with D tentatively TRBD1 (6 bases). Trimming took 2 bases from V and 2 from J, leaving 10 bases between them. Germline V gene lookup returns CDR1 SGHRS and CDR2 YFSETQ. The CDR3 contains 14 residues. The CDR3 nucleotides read TGCGCCAGCAGCTTCAGGACAGATAACACTGAAGCTTTCTTT. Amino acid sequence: CASSFRTDNTEAFF.

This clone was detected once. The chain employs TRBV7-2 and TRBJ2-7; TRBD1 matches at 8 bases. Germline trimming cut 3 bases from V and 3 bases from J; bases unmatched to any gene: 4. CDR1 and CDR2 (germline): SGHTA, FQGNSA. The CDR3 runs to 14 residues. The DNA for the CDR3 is TGTGCCAGCAGCTTTTCAGGGGGCAACTACGAGCAGTACTTC. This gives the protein CASSFSGGNYEQYF.

CDR3 coding DNA: TGTGCCAGCAGTTTCCGGGCTAACTATGGCTACACCTTC. It translates to CASSFRANYGYTF. V is TRBV12-3 or TRBV12-4 and J is TRBJ1-2; the D is unclear. This CDR3 has 13 amino acids. Trimming removed 3 bases at V and 0 bases at J, with 5 bases between.

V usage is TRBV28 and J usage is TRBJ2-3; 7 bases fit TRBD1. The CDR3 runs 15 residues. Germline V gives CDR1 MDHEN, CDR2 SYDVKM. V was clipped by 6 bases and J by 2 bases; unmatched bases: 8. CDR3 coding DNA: TGTGCCAGCAGCCTCCGGACAGGCTACACAGATACGCAGTATTTT. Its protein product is CASSLRTGYTDTQYF.

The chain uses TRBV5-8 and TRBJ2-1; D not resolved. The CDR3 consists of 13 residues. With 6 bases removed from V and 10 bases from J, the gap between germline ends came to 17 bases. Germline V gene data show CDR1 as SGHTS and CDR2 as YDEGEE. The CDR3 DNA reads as TGTGCCAGCAACAGCCATAGTTCAGCCGAGCAGTTCTTC. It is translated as CASNSHSSAEQFF.